This T cell receptor (beta chain) was recovered during a study of shared clonotypes between healthy human individuals. At the level of the study: There were three CD4 naive, three CD4 memory, two CD8 naive and one CD8 memory plates per donor. Study-wide findings and caveats: Expectations were that clonotype sharing among donors would be affected by sequencing depth.

On this clone: Its specificity is unknown.

It was at deep level that the assay was run. The data were produced by immunoSEQ multiplex PCR, yet TCRdb's version contains in-frame clones alone and is incomplete. The sample holds hundreds of thousands of clones, less than 98% seen once. V dropped 7 bases and J dropped 8 bases, with 11 bases sitting between them. CDR3 length: 12 amino acids. Germline lookup yields CDR1 WSHSY and CDR2 SAAADI. Specimen: naive CD4+ T cells sorted from blood. Subset indicated: CD45RA+ positively selected. This TCR was recovered from a woman in her 30s in good health. V is TRBV10-2 and J is TRBJ2-2; D is ambiguous. CDR3 in amino acids: CASTYFKGELFF. In DNA, the CDR3 is TGCGCCAGCACGTATTTCAAAGGGGAGCTGTTTTTT.